The rows below give T cell receptor beta chains drawn from one sample of a study of blood T cells in healthy people across ages. TCRdb reprocessed the 5' RACE reads via MiXCR and lists one record per CDR3 protein. The sample carries more than 450,000 distinct CDR3 sequences, about 28% recorded once. These same records also appear under a second study, on T cells of mothers and their children.

Input material: blood. The source is a boy younger than 10 in good health. Each CDR3 is given with its conserved first and last residue. Fields, in order: J gene, D gene, V gene, clone size, CDR3 protein, CDR3 DNA. The D gene is left open where the match is weak. Only some rows state a clone size, as once, few, many or a class for expanded clones.

J gene: TRBJ2-3; D gene: NA; V gene: TRBV6-2/TRBV6-3; clone size: NA; CDR3 protein: CASSYGDVTDTQYF; CDR3 DNA: TGTGCCAGCAGTTACGGGGACGTCACAGATACGCAGTATTTT
J gene: TRBJ2-5; D gene: NA; V gene: TRBV11-2; clone size: few; CDR3 protein: CASSLDSKTQYF; CDR3 DNA: TGTGCCAGCAGCTTAGATTCGAAGACCCAGTACTTC
J gene: TRBJ2-7; D gene: NA; V gene: TRBV7-9; clone size: NA; CDR3 protein: CASSPATEQYF; CDR3 DNA: TGTGCCAGCAGCCCGGCCACCGAGCAGTACTTC
J gene: TRBJ1-1; D gene: NA; V gene: TRBV5-1; clone size: NA; CDR3 protein: CASSLGSEIEAFF; CDR3 DNA: TGCGCCAGCAGCTTGGGGTCAGAGATTGAAGCTTTCTTT
J gene: TRBJ1-4; D gene: NA; V gene: TRBV24-1; clone size: few; CDR3 protein: CATSDSPRLANEKLFF; CDR3 DNA: TGTGCCACCAGTGATTCCCCGCGCTTAGCTAATGAAAAACTGTTTTTT
J gene: TRBJ2-3; D gene: NA; V gene: TRBV6-5; clone size: NA; CDR3 protein: CASHPHSQPDTQYF; CDR3 DNA: TGTGCCAGCCACCCCCATTCCCAGCCCGATACGCAGTATTTT
J gene: TRBJ1-1; D gene: NA; V gene: TRBV12-3/TRBV12-4; clone size: NA; CDR3 protein: CASSLRPSNTEAFF; CDR3 DNA: TGTGCCAGCAGCCTTAGACCGAGCAACACTGAAGCTTTCTTT
J gene: TRBJ1-5; D gene: NA; V gene: TRBV12-1; clone size: NA; CDR3 protein: CASSSNRRGHQPQHF; CDR3 DNA: TGTGCCAGCAGTTCCAACCGCCGGGGGCATCAGCCCCAGCATTTT
J gene: TRBJ2-1; D gene: TRBD2; V gene: TRBV19; clone size: NA; CDR3 protein: CASSISNGRVNEQFF; CDR3 DNA: TGTGCCAGTAGTATATCGAACGGGAGGGTTAATGAGCAGTTCTTC
J gene: TRBJ2-1; D gene: NA; V gene: TRBV20-1; clone size: NA; CDR3 protein: CSAREELVSVWDEQFF; CDR3 DNA: TGCAGTGCTAGAGAGGAACTAGTCTCCGTTTGGGATGAGCAGTTCTTC
J gene: TRBJ2-7; D gene: TRBD2; V gene: TRBV3-1; clone size: few; CDR3 protein: CASSQDRLAHYEQYF; CDR3 DNA: TGTGCCAGCAGCCAAGATCGACTAGCGCATTACGAGCAGTACTTC
J gene: TRBJ1-2; D gene: NA; V gene: TRBV20-1; clone size: NA; CDR3 protein: CSAREQIGGGYTF; CDR3 DNA: TGCAGTGCTAGAGAACAGATAGGGGGTGGCTACACCTTC
J gene: TRBJ2-6; D gene: TRBD2; V gene: TRBV10-3; clone size: few; CDR3 protein: CAISEAPSGRPRSGANVLTF; CDR3 DNA: TGTGCCATCAGTGAGGCTCCTAGCGGGAGGCCCCGCTCTGGGGCCAACGTCCTGACTTTC
J gene: TRBJ2-5; D gene: NA; V gene: TRBV20-1; clone size: NA; CDR3 protein: CSARDLEYQETQYF; CDR3 DNA: TGCAGTGCTAGAGATTTGGAGTACCAAGAGACCCAGTACTTC
J gene: TRBJ2-4; D gene: TRBD2; V gene: TRBV20-1; clone size: few; CDR3 protein: CSASGFSSGPKNIQYF; CDR3 DNA: TGCAGTGCTAGTGGGTTTAGTAGCGGGCCCAAAAACATTCAGTACTTC
J gene: TRBJ1-2; D gene: TRBD1; V gene: TRBV12-3/TRBV12-4; clone size: few; CDR3 protein: CASSYGQGANYGYTF; CDR3 DNA: TGTGCCAGCAGTTACGGACAGGGAGCTAACTATGGCTACACCTTC
J gene: TRBJ2-7; D gene: NA; V gene: TRBV3-1; clone size: NA; CDR3 protein: CASSQDSGPTYEQYF; CDR3 DNA: TGTGCCAGCAGCCAAGATTCAGGACCGACCTACGAGCAGTACTTC
J gene: TRBJ2-6; D gene: TRBD1; V gene: TRBV9; clone size: NA; CDR3 protein: CASSTRQGYSGANVLTF; CDR3 DNA: TGTGCCAGCAGCACCCGACAGGGATACTCTGGGGCCAACGTCCTGACTTTC
J gene: TRBJ1-6; D gene: NA; V gene: TRBV24-1; clone size: few; CDR3 protein: CATRNSWEGPRNSPLHF; CDR3 DNA: TGTGCCACCAGAAACAGTTGGGAGGGCCCTCGGAATTCACCCCTCCACTTT
J gene: TRBJ2-4; D gene: TRBD1; V gene: TRBV15; clone size: few; CDR3 protein: CATSRDRVGVLQYF; CDR3 DNA: TGTGCCACCAGCAGGGACAGGGTAGGGGTCCTTCAGTACTTC
J gene: TRBJ2-6; D gene: NA; V gene: TRBV10-1; clone size: NA; CDR3 protein: CASRRSGLKKTGANVLTF; CDR3 DNA: TGCGCCAGCAGGAGGTCCGGGCTAAAAAAAACAGGGGCCAACGTCCTGACTTTC
J gene: TRBJ2-7; D gene: NA; V gene: TRBV7-8; clone size: NA; CDR3 protein: CASRGLSYEQYF; CDR3 DNA: TGTGCCAGCAGGGGGTTAAGCTACGAGCAGTACTTC
J gene: TRBJ2-3; D gene: TRBD1; V gene: TRBV3-1; clone size: once; CDR3 protein: CASSQDSRGGTQYF; CDR3 DNA: TGTGCCAGCAGCCAAGACTCTCGAGGGGGCACGCAGTATTTT
J gene: TRBJ1-1; D gene: NA; V gene: TRBV29-1; clone size: NA; CDR3 protein: CSVEPGVNTEAFF; CDR3 DNA: TGCAGCGTTGAGCCAGGGGTGAACACTGAAGCTTTCTTT
J gene: TRBJ2-7; D gene: NA; V gene: TRBV24-1; clone size: NA; CDR3 protein: CATSDLGRVTGDDEQCF; CDR3 DNA: TGTGCCACCAGTGATTTGGGAAGGGTGACGGGAGATGACGAGCAGTGCTTC
J gene: TRBJ2-2; D gene: NA; V gene: TRBV6-5; clone size: NA; CDR3 protein: CASRPGTPTGELFF; CDR3 DNA: TGTGCCAGCAGACCCGGGACACCTACCGGGGAGCTGTTTTTT
J gene: TRBJ2-5; D gene: NA; V gene: TRBV27; clone size: NA; CDR3 protein: CASSPSPRGAQETQYF; CDR3 DNA: TGTGCCAGCAGTCCCTCCCCCCGGGGGGCCCAAGAGACCCAGTACTTC
J gene: TRBJ2-4; D gene: NA; V gene: TRBV29-1; clone size: NA; CDR3 protein: CSVVGRGGIQYF; CDR3 DNA: TGCAGCGTTGTGGGCAGGGGAGGCATTCAGTACTTC
J gene: TRBJ2-5; D gene: TRBD1; V gene: TRBV7-9; clone size: few; CDR3 protein: CASSFLPTGKWGETQYF; CDR3 DNA: TGTGCCAGCAGCTTTTTACCGACAGGGAAATGGGGAGAGACCCAGTACTTC
J gene: TRBJ2-1; D gene: NA; V gene: TRBV9; clone size: NA; CDR3 protein: CASSVGPRVYNEQFF; CDR3 DNA: TGTGCCAGCAGCGTAGGTCCTCGGGTCTACAATGAGCAGTTCTTC
J gene: TRBJ2-1; D gene: TRBD2; V gene: TRBV10-3; clone size: NA; CDR3 protein: CAIEASGRGHNEQFF; CDR3 DNA: TGTGCCATCGAGGCTAGCGGGAGGGGGCACAATGAGCAGTTCTTC
J gene: TRBJ1-1; D gene: NA; V gene: TRBV30; clone size: few; CDR3 protein: CAWSVRAATAEAFF; CDR3 DNA: TGTGCCTGGAGTGTACGGGCTGCGACGGCTGAAGCTTTCTTT
J gene: TRBJ1-4; D gene: NA; V gene: TRBV2; clone size: NA; CDR3 protein: CASSEGPLETNEKLFF; CDR3 DNA: TGTGCCAGCAGTGAAGGACCTTTGGAGACTAATGAAAAACTGTTTTTT
J gene: TRBJ2-3; D gene: TRBD2; V gene: TRBV29-1; clone size: few; CDR3 protein: CSTLAASTDTQYF; CDR3 DNA: TGCAGCACACTAGCGGCTAGCACAGATACGCAGTATTTT
J gene: TRBJ2-1; D gene: NA; V gene: TRBV7-2; clone size: NA; CDR3 protein: CASSGDGPYNEQFF; CDR3 DNA: TGTGCCAGCAGCGGCGACGGGCCCTACAATGAGCAGTTCTTC
J gene: TRBJ2-2; D gene: NA; V gene: TRBV3-1; clone size: few; CDR3 protein: CASSQESGELFF; CDR3 DNA: TGTGCCAGCAGCCAAGAATCAGGGGAGCTGTTTTTT
J gene: TRBJ2-1; D gene: TRBD2; V gene: TRBV12-5; clone size: NA; CDR3 protein: CASGLIRSGGKYNEQFF; CDR3 DNA: TGTGCTAGTGGTTTGATTCGGAGCGGGGGGAAGTACAATGAGCAGTTCTTC
J gene: TRBJ2-5; D gene: NA; V gene: TRBV7-9; clone size: NA; CDR3 protein: CASSLVRARGETQYF; CDR3 DNA: TGCGCCAGCAGCTTAGTCCGGGCCAGGGGAGAGACCCAGTACTTC
J gene: TRBJ2-1; D gene: TRBD2; V gene: TRBV29-1; clone size: NA; CDR3 protein: CSELPGLGRYNEQFF; CDR3 DNA: TGCAGCGAACTTCCGGGACTAGGTCGATACAATGAGCAGTTCTTC
J gene: TRBJ2-5; D gene: NA; V gene: TRBV5-5; clone size: few; CDR3 protein: CASAREGIQETQYF; CDR3 DNA: TGTGCCAGCGCAAGAGAGGGGATCCAAGAGACCCAGTACTTC
J gene: TRBJ2-5; D gene: TRBD2; V gene: TRBV20-1; clone size: NA; CDR3 protein: CSARTSGARETQYF; CDR3 DNA: TGCAGTGCTCGGACTAGCGGGGCACGGGAGACCCAGTACTTC
J gene: TRBJ2-1; D gene: NA; V gene: TRBV14; clone size: NA; CDR3 protein: CASSHSRQRYNEQFF; CDR3 DNA: TGTGCCAGCAGCCACAGCCGACAGAGATACAATGAGCAGTTCTTC
J gene: TRBJ2-7; D gene: TRBD2; V gene: TRBV7-6; clone size: NA; CDR3 protein: CASSPYSGVEQYF; CDR3 DNA: TGTGCCAGCAGCCCCTACAGCGGGGTCGAGCAGTACTTC
J gene: TRBJ1-2; D gene: NA; V gene: TRBV2; clone size: NA; CDR3 protein: CASSGEVSNYGYTF; CDR3 DNA: TGTGCCAGCAGTGGGGAGGTATCCAACTATGGCTACACCTTC
J gene: TRBJ2-1; D gene: TRBD2; V gene: TRBV6-5; clone size: few; CDR3 protein: CASNSAGLAGGTMEQFF; CDR3 DNA: TGTGCCAGCAATTCGGCCGGACTAGCGGGAGGCACAATGGAGCAGTTCTTC
J gene: TRBJ2-1; D gene: TRBD2; V gene: TRBV6-2/TRBV6-3; clone size: NA; CDR3 protein: CASSYSPLAGDYNEQFF; CDR3 DNA: TGTGCCAGCAGTTATTCCCCACTGGCGGGAGACTACAATGAGCAGTTCTTC
J gene: TRBJ1-1; D gene: TRBD1; V gene: TRBV5-6; clone size: few; CDR3 protein: CASSFDYRGSGNTEAFF; CDR3 DNA: TGTGCCAGCAGCTTCGATTACAGGGGATCAGGGAACACTGAAGCTTTCTTT
J gene: TRBJ2-1; D gene: NA; V gene: TRBV2; clone size: NA; CDR3 protein: CATRLRNYNEQFF; CDR3 DNA: TGTGCCACCCGTCTCCGTAACTACAATGAGCAGTTCTTC
J gene: TRBJ2-7; D gene: TRBD1; V gene: TRBV7-2; clone size: NA; CDR3 protein: CASSSSGTAYEQYF; CDR3 DNA: TGTGCCAGCAGCTCATCCGGGACAGCTTACGAGCAGTACTTC
J gene: TRBJ2-2; D gene: TRBD1; V gene: TRBV30; clone size: few; CDR3 protein: CAWRTGGTGELFF; CDR3 DNA: TGTGCCTGGAGGACAGGGGGCACCGGGGAGCTGTTTTTT
J gene: TRBJ2-2; D gene: NA; V gene: TRBV12-3/TRBV12-4; clone size: NA; CDR3 protein: CASSLGRRVGPKNTGELFF; CDR3 DNA: TGTGCCAGCAGTTTAGGACGGAGGGTGGGACCGAAAAACACCGGGGAGCTGTTTTTT
J gene: TRBJ2-2; D gene: NA; V gene: TRBV6-5; clone size: NA; CDR3 protein: CASSYGTVYTGELFF; CDR3 DNA: TGTGCCAGCAGTTACGGTACAGTTTACACCGGGGAGCTGTTTTTT
J gene: TRBJ2-5; D gene: NA; V gene: TRBV4-3; clone size: NA; CDR3 protein: CASSQERLSQGGTQYF; CDR3 DNA: TGCGCCAGCAGCCAAGAAAGACTGTCCCAAGGAGGGACCCAGTACTTC
J gene: TRBJ2-1; D gene: NA; V gene: TRBV13; clone size: few; CDR3 protein: CASSLEGYDNEQFF; CDR3 DNA: TGTGCCAGCAGCTTAGAGGGCTACGACAATGAGCAGTTCTTC